These T cell receptor beta chains were read from a single sample in a study of blood T cell repertoires in COVID-19. The method was immunoSEQ multiplex PCR; TCRdb's version includes in-frame clones alone and lacks a portion of them. The sample includes 350,000 to 450,000 clones, about 86% of them seen just once. Sequencing input: peripheral blood. The receptors come from an older woman with COVID-19, enrolled during active disease. Each CDR3 is given with its conserved first and last residue. A D gene is named only where the DNA matches it firmly. Expanded clones are given a class, and other clones once, few, many or no size at all.

j_gene,d_gene,abundance,v_gene,CDR3nt,CDR3aa
TRBJ2-1,TRBD2,NA,TRBV13,TGTGCCAGCAGCCCACCGGGACTAGCGGGGAACAATGAGCAGTTCTTC,CASSPPGLAGNNEQFF
TRBJ1-2,NA,NA,TRBV15,TGTGCCACCAGCAGAGAACACAGGGTCTATGGCTACACCTTC,CATSREHRVYGYTF
TRBJ2-1,TRBD2,NA,TRBV30,TGTGCCTTTCTAGCGGGGGCCGTCAATGAGCAGTTCTTC,CAFLAGAVNEQFF
TRBJ2-7,TRBD2,NA,TRBV19,TGTGCCAGTAGTATAGTCGGGGGGTCTAACTACGAGCAGTACTTC,CASSIVGGSNYEQYF
TRBJ1-1,TRBD1,NA,TRBV11-2,TGTGCCAGCAGCTTAGATCGGGACAGGGGCACTGAAGCTTTCTTT,CASSLDRDRGTEAFF
TRBJ1-2,NA,NA,TRBV30,TGTGCCTGGAGTGAGAAGGGGCAAGACGGCTACACCTTC,CAWSEKGQDGYTF
TRBJ2-7,TRBD1,NA,TRBV4-2,TGTGCCAGCAGCAGGGACAGGGGGCTTTACACCTACGAGCAGTACTTC,CASSRDRGLYTYEQYF
TRBJ1-4,TRBD1,few,TRBV4-2,TGTGCCAGCAGCCAAGGACAGGGAACAACTAATGAAAAACTGTTTTTT,CASSQGQGTTNEKLFF
TRBJ1-2,NA,NA,TRBV7-9,TGTGCCAGCAGCCCTGGGGAGAGCGGTCTTGGCTACACCTTC,CASSPGESGLGYTF
TRBJ2-2,NA,NA,TRBV6-5,TGTGCCAGCAGTCGGACATTTTCCGGGGAGCTGTTTTTT,CASSRTFSGELFF
TRBJ1-6,TRBD1,NA,TRBV9,TGTGCCAGCAGGGGACAGCCGCCTAATTCACCCCTCCACTTT,CASRGQPPNSPLHF
TRBJ2-1,TRBD2,NA,TRBV7-2,TGTGCCAGCAGCTTTGGGCTAGCGGGAACCTACAATGAGCAGTTCTTC,CASSFGLAGTYNEQFF
TRBJ1-1,NA,NA,TRBV18,TGTGCCAGCTCACAAAACAGGGAAACTGAAGCTTTCTTT,CASSQNRETEAFF
TRBJ2-3,TRBD1,NA,TRBV5-1,TGCGCCAGCAGCCGTTATGGACAGGGTCCAAGCGGCACAGATACGCAGTATTTT,CASSRYGQGPSGTDTQYF
TRBJ1-2,NA,NA,TRBV4-3,TGCGCCAGCAGCCAAGACGCCCAGGGTAGCTATGGCTACACCTTC,CASSQDAQGSYGYTF
TRBJ1-5,NA,NA,TRBV12-3/TRBV12-4,TGTGCCAGCAGAGTCGGGATGCGGCCCCAGCATTTT,CASRVGMRPQHF
TRBJ2-1,NA,NA,TRBV7-4,TGTGCCAGCAGCCCAGGGTGGTGGAGATTGGTCTACAATGAGCAGTTCTTC,CASSPGWWRLVYNEQFF
TRBJ1-1,NA,NA,TRBV6-5,TGTGCCAGCAGTTTACAGGGTACCACTGAAGCTTTCTTT,CASSLQGTTEAFF
TRBJ1-6,NA,NA,TRBV11-2,TGTGCCAGCTCCGCTCCGGAGACCTATAATTCACCCCTCCACTTT,CASSAPETYNSPLHF
TRBJ2-1,TRBD2,NA,TRBV6-6,TGTGCCAGCAGTTCTACCGGGACTAGAAACAATGAGCAGTTCTTC,CASSSTGTRNNEQFF
TRBJ2-2,TRBD1,few,TRBV11-3,TGTGCCAGCAGCCCACGGGACAGGGTTGCCGGGGAGCTGTTTTTT,CASSPRDRVAGELFF
TRBJ1-1,TRBD1,NA,TRBV5-1,TGCGCCAGCAGCTGGGACAGGGGGTCTACTGAAGCTTTCTTT,CASSWDRGSTEAFF
TRBJ1-6,TRBD1,NA,TRBV6-5,TGTGCCAGCAGTTATCAAGACAGGGTGGGTTCACCCCTCCACTTT,CASSYQDRVGSPLHF
TRBJ1-2,NA,NA,TRBV9,TGTGCCAGCAGCGCGATACAGGATTACGGCTACACCTTC,CASSAIQDYGYTF
TRBJ1-5,TRBD1,NA,TRBV18,TGTGCCAGCTCACCGGGTGGACAGGGAGTTCAGCCCCAGCATTTT,CASSPGGQGVQPQHF
TRBJ2-1,NA,once,TRBV4-1,TGCGCCAGCAGCCAAGGAGCCCTTCAGGGTAATGAGCAGTTCTTC,CASSQGALQGNEQFF
TRBJ2-1,NA,few,TRBV15,TGTGCCACCAGCAGAGATCTGGGGGCCAATGAGCAGTTCTTC,CATSRDLGANEQFF
TRBJ2-2,NA,NA,TRBV6-5,TGTGCCAGCAGTTACGACGGGGGAACCGGGGAGCTGTTTTTT,CASSYDGGTGELFF
TRBJ1-2,NA,NA,TRBV6-5,TGTGCCAGCAGAGCTAACAGCTATGGCTACACCTTC,CASRANSYGYTF
TRBJ1-2,TRBD1,NA,TRBV18,TGTGCCAGCTCAAGGTCGACAAGACAGGGGTTGGTTGGCTACACCTTC,CASSRSTRQGLVGYTF
TRBJ1-1,NA,NA,TRBV19,TGTGCCAGTAGCAACAGAAACATGAACACTGAAGCTTTCTTT,CASSNRNMNTEAFF
TRBJ1-6,NA,NA,TRBV11-2,TGTGCCAGCAGCACCCCCGGGAATTCACCCCTCCACTTT,CASSTPGNSPLHF
TRBJ2-1,TRBD1,once,TRBV5-1,TGCGCCAGCAGCCAACGGGACAGCTACAATGAGCAGTTCTTC,CASSQRDSYNEQFF
TRBJ2-2,NA,NA,TRBV30,TGTGCCCTCCCCGCCCGGGTTTCCGGGGAGCTGTTTTTT,CALPARVSGELFF
TRBJ1-2,TRBD1,NA,TRBV19,TGTGCCAGTAGAGACAGGGTATTGGGTAACTATGGCTACACCTTC,CASRDRVLGNYGYTF
TRBJ1-2,TRBD1,NA,TRBV5-1,TGCGCCAGCAGCATTGGACAGGGCTATGGCTACACCTTC,CASSIGQGYGYTF
TRBJ2-7,NA,NA,TRBV3-1/TRBV3-2,TGTGCCAGCAGCCTTCGAACGGCAGGGTTCTCCTACGAGCAGTACTTC,CASSLRTAGFSYEQYF
TRBJ1-4,NA,NA,TRBV24-1,TGTGCCACCAGTGATTCGGTTAATGAAAAACTGTTTTTT,CATSDSVNEKLFF
TRBJ1-2,TRBD1,NA,TRBV18,TGTGCCAGCTCTCGCACGACAGGGGCTCGGGACTATGGCTACACCTTC,CASSRTTGARDYGYTF
TRBJ1-4,NA,NA,TRBV30,TGTGCCTGGAGTATTGGGCCTGAAAAACTGTTTTTT,CAWSIGPEKLFF
TRBJ2-1,TRBD2,NA,TRBV7-2,TGTGCCAGCAGCTTACGGGGACTAGCGGGGGGGCGCACGGAGCAGTTCTTC,CASSLRGLAGGRTEQFF
TRBJ2-5,NA,NA,TRBV19,TGTGCCAGTAGTACCTCACAGGGTAGAGAGACCCAGTACTTC,CASSTSQGRETQYF
TRBJ2-7,TRBD1,NA,TRBV27,TGTGCCAGCAGTCCAGGACAGGGTGGGACCTACGAGCAGTACTTC,CASSPGQGGTYEQYF
TRBJ1-1,NA,NA,TRBV14,TGTGCCAGCAGCCAAGGGTACCTCGGAGCTGAAGCTTTCTTT,CASSQGYLGAEAFF
TRBJ1-1,NA,NA,TRBV11-1,TGTGCCAGCACCCAGGTGGAGGGGAGAACTGAAGCTTTCTTT,CASTQVEGRTEAFF
TRBJ1-2,TRBD1,few,TRBV7-2,TGTGCCAGCAGCCCGGGACAGAACTATGGCTACACCTTC,CASSPGQNYGYTF
TRBJ2-7,TRBD2,NA,TRBV7-2,TGTGCCAGCAGCGAGGGACTAGCGGGGCTCAGCTCCTACGAGCAGTACTTC,CASSEGLAGLSSYEQYF
TRBJ2-1,TRBD2,NA,TRBV7-3,TGTGCCAGCAGCTCGAGCTTAGCGGGGGGGAGCTCCTACAATGAGCAGTTCTTC,CASSSSLAGGSSYNEQFF
TRBJ2-2,NA,NA,TRBV9,TGTGCCAGCAGCCGGGACGGGGGATACACCGGGGAGCTGTTTTTT,CASSRDGGYTGELFF
TRBJ2-1,TRBD1,NA,TRBV5-1,TGCGCCAGCAGCGGAAAGACAGGGACATCCTACAATGAGCAGTTCTTC,CASSGKTGTSYNEQFF